The present T cell receptor (beta chain) was sequenced within a study of blood T cells in healthy people across ages. For the study at large: Template-switching capture recovered about one barcoded beta molecule per two T cells. Study conclusions and caveats: Roughly linear declines in TCR beta diversity per million T cells occurred with age.

Through a sample-barcoded 5' primer and a J-beta primer mix, a second PCR was run for roughly 7 to 11 cycles. Every single cDNA molecule received a tag from a template-switch adaptor with 12 random nucleotides. Each CDR3 protein gets one entry after TCRdb re-called the 5' RACE reads with MiXCR. Here the sample spans over 600,000 distinct CDR3 sequences, about 61% being singletons. A note on this clonotype: As yet, its antigen is unknown.

The clonotype was recovered from a man aged 40-49 years in good health. The specimen sequenced was blood.

CDR3 coding DNA: TGTGCCAGCAGTTTATTAGGGGCTTTGAGCACAGATACGCAGTATTTT. Encoded protein: CASSLLGALSTDTQYF. The chain links TRBV27 to TRBJ2-3; perhaps TRBD1 as D (5 bases). V was shortened by 1 base and J by 0 bases, with 11 bases between the two germline ends. CDR3 length: 16 residues. CDR1 and CDR2 (germline): MNHEY, SMNVEV (reference sequence).